This entry is about one T cell receptor beta chain. Its target is not known. This sample is part of a study of shared clonotypes between healthy human individuals. Study at large: Three CD4 naive, three CD4 memory, two CD8 naive and one CD8 memory plate were used per donor.

Once extracted for a subset, genomic DNA was divided evenly among several immunoSEQ plates. Assay: immunoSEQ multiplex PCR; the TCRdb copy retains only in-frame clones and omits some. Of some 790,000 clones in the sample, around 70% were seen once. Notes on the study in general: Memory subsets generally showed smaller estimated richness than naive subsets did. Clonotypes shared by all four donors outscored non-shared clonotypes in generation probability.

The sequencing input was memory CD4+ T cells sorted from blood. Specified subset: CD45RA-negative fraction. The source is a woman under 40 in good health.

CDR3 protein: CASSKGSQATYEQYF. For the CDR3, the DNA is TGTGCCAGCAGCAAAGGGTCACAGGCGACCTACGAGCAGTACTTC. The chain carries TRBV21-1 and TRBJ2-7; the table's D call of TRBD1 was not tested on the DNA. TRBV21-1 is a pseudogene. The CDR3 has 15 amino acids.